This T cell receptor (beta chain) was sequenced during a study of T-cell reconstitution after alpha-beta-depleted transplantation in children. Study conclusions and caveats: About two months after transplant, alpha-beta T cells reportedly came from several hundred expanded graft clones. After one year, T-cell counts and TCRbeta diversity mostly came from new T cells.

In the case of this clonotype: The antigen is unknown.

The TCRbeta library incorporated unique molecular identifiers. TCRdb ran MiXCR on the PCR reads and lists one entry per CDR3 protein. The table lists 800,000 to 1,000,000 distinct CDR3 sequences, roughly 29% of them singletons. Germline V gene lookup returns CDR1 SGHRS and CDR2 YFSETQ. V was clipped by 4 bases and J by 8 bases, with 19 bases between them. The CDR3 runs 15 residues. The chain carries TRBV5-1 and TRBJ2-1; D ambiguous. The origin of this receptor is a boy under two years old who had a stem cell transplant for SCID, so the T cells may come from the graft donor. The sequenced sample was PBMCs, mostly from graft donor cells, obtained 360 days after TCRalphabeta/CD19-depleted stem cell transplant. CDR3 region: CASSLARTIGDEQFF. The DNA of the CDR3 is TGCGCCAGCAGCCTGGCCCGGACCATAGGCGATGAGCAGTTCTTC.